A selection of T cell receptor beta chains follows, all from one sample in a study of cytomegalovirus exposure and HLA in healthy donors. Libraries were prepared by immunoSEQ multiplex PCR; TCRdb keeps only in-frame clonotypes and omits some of them. Of 65,000 to 80,000 clones in the sample, 79% were seen once. Sequences were obtained from PBMCs. The receptors derive from a woman aged 40 to 50 in good health and CMV-seropositive. The CDR3 runs from the conserved cysteine through the conserved F or W. D genes are given only for firm matches.

v_gene	j_gene	d_gene	CDR3nt	CDR3aa
TRBV10-1	TRBJ1-5	TRBD1	TGCGCCAGCATTTCGACAGGGGGCGATCAGCCCCAGCATTTT	CASISTGGDQPQHF
TRBV2	TRBJ2-7	TRBD2	TGCGCCAGCAGTGAAACTTGGACTAGCGGCGAGCAGTACTTC	CASSETWTSGEQYF
TRBV9	TRBJ1-2	.	TGTGCCAGCAGCTCGGGACTTGCCTATGGCTACACCTTC	CASSSGLAYGYTF
TRBV23-1	TRBJ2-1	.	TGCGCCAGCACAGAGCAGTTCTTC	CASTEQFF
TRBV7-3	TRBJ1-2	.	TGTGCCAGCAGGGTTCCCCGGGGCTATGGCTACACCTTC	CASRVPRGYGYTF
TRBV9	TRBJ1-4	.	TGTGCCAGCACCCCGGGAGTAACTAATGAAAAACTGTTTTTT	CASTPGVTNEKLFF
TRBV5-6	TRBJ2-7	TRBD2	TGTGCCAGCAGCAGGACTAGCAGCTACGAGCAGTACTTC	CASSRTSSYEQYF
TRBV11-1	TRBJ1-1	.	TGTGCCAGCAGCTTAGGTACCACCCCTCAGGGGAACACTGAAGCTTTCTTT	CASSLGTTPQGNTEAFF
TRBV2	TRBJ1-1	TRBD1	TGTGCCAGCAGCCCGGGACAGGGGAACACTGAAGCTTTCTTT	CASSPGQGNTEAFF
TRBV2	TRBJ1-1	.	TGTGCCAGCAGTGAGATAGGGGACACTGAAGCTTTCTTT	CASSEIGDTEAFF